The present TCR beta chain was sequenced within a study of cytomegalovirus exposure and HLA in healthy donors. Study at large: Falling in the Caucasian-associated ancestry cluster were roughly 80% of some 400 genotyped donors.

Notes on this clone: Its specificity is unknown.

Germline assignment: CDR1 DFQATT and CDR2 SNEGSKA (reference sequence). The CDR3 has 11 amino acids. V dropped 6 bases and J dropped 7 bases, with 10 bases sitting between them. This PCR relied on a set of 60 Vbeta primers and 13 Jbeta primers. Here immunoSEQ multiplex PCR was the method, and the copy in TCRdb shows in-frame clones only, minus some. The data show under 150,000 clones, with 84% seen just once and roughly 2.5% held by the top ten. Whole-study findings and limits: A later analysis reportedly found fewer N-insertions in an Asian-associated ancestry cluster than the approximately 670-donor mean.

Nominally healthy donors were sampled, though unrecorded immune exposures were likely. This chain joins TRBV20-1 and TRBJ2-1; D gene unclear. This receptor was taken from a boy under 10 years old in good health and CMV-seronegative. Sample: PBMCs. Written as DNA, the CDR3 is TGCAGTGCGCAGACTGGAAATGAGCAGTTCTTC. This gives the protein CSAQTGNEQFF.